This TCR beta chain was sequenced for a study of T cells in localized non-small cell lung cancer. Points from the study as a whole: Tumor trailed uninvolved adjacent lung in T cell clonality, which peaked there.

Note on this clone: Its antigen remains unknown.

Some clones are missing from TCRdb's copy, which holds only in-frame ones; the method was immunoSEQ multiplex PCR. The table records tens of thousands of clones, 85% to 90% of them present only once. From germline, CDR1 is SEHNR and CDR2 FQNEAQ (reference sequence). This CDR3 has 14 amino acids. Deletions cut 0 bases from V and 5 bases from J, with 5 bases between. The chain employs TRBV7-9 and TRBJ1-6; D is undetermined. The sequenced sample was peripheral blood, obtained before any cancer treatment. The TCR comes from a man aged 18 to 50 with stage I lung adenocarcinoma. CDR3 DNA sequence: TGTGCCAGCAGCTTAGCATTCAATAATTCACCCCTCCACTTT. This gives the protein CASSLAFNNSPLHF.